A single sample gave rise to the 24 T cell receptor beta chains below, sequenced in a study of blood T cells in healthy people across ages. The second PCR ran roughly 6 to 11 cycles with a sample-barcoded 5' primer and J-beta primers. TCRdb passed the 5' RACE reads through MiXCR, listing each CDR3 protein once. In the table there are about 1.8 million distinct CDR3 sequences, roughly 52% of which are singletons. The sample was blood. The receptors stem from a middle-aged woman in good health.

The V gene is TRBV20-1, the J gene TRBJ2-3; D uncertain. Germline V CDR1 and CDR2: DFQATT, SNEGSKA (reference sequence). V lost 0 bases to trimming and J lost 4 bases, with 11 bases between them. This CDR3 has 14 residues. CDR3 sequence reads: CSARERPGADTQYF. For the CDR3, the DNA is TGCAGTGCTAGAGAGCGACCGGGCGCAGATACGCAGTATTTT.

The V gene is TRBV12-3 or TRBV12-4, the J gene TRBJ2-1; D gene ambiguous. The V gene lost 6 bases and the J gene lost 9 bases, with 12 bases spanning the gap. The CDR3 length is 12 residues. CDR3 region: CASSPLRPEQFF. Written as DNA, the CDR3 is TGTGCCAGCAGCCCTCTAAGGCCTGAGCAGTTCTTC.

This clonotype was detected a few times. In DNA form, the CDR3 reads TGTGCCAGCAGCCAAAGGAGGGGAACGCGGCGGACCCCAGAGACCCAGTACTTC. Protein: CASSQRRGTRRTPETQYF. The chain recombines TRBV14 with TRBJ2-7, with D perhaps matching TRBD2 (6 bases). The J call may be mistaken, given a closer DNA end match to TRBJ2-5. This CDR3 contains 18 residues. Germline V CDR1 and CDR2: SGHDN, FVKESK.

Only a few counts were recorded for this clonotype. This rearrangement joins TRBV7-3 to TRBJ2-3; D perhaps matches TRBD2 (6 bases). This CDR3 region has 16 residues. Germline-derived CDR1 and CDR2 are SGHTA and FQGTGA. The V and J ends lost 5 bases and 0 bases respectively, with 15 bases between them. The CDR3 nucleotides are TGTGCCAGCAGCCCGGAGGGGACGGTTAGCACAGATACGCAGTATTTT. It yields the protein CASSPEGTVSTDTQYF.

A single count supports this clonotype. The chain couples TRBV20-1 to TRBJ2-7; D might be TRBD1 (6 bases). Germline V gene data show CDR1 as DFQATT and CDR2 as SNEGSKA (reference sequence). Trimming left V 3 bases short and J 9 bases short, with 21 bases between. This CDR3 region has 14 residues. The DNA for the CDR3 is TGCAGTGCTAGGGACAGTGCTGGGGTTTTGGGGCAGTACTTC. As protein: CSARDSAGVLGQYF.

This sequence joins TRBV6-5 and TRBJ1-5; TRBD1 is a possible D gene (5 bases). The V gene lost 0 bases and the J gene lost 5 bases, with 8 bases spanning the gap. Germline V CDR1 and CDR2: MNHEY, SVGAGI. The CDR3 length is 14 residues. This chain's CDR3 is CASSYSTRDQPQHF. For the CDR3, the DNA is TGTGCCAGCAGTTACTCGACCAGGGATCAGCCCCAGCATTTT.

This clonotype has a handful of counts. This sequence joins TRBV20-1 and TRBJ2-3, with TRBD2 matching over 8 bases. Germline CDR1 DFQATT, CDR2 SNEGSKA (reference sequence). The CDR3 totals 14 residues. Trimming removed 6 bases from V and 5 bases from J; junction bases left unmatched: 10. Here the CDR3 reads CSALPGGQRDTQYF. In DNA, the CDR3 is TGCAGTGCCCTCCCGGGGGGGCAGAGAGATACGCAGTATTTT.

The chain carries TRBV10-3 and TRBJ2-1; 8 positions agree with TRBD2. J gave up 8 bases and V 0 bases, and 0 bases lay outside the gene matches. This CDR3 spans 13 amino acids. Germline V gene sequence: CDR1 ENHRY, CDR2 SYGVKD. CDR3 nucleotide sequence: TGTGCCATCAGTGAGTCTAGCGGGGATGAGCAGTTCTTC. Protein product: CAISESSGDEQFF.

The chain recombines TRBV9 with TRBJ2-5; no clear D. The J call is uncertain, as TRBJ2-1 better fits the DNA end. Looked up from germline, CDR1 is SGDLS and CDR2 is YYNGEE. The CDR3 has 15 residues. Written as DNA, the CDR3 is TGTGCCAGCAGCGTAGGTCGAGCGAGACAAGAGACCCAGTTCTTC. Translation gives CASSVGRARQETQFF.

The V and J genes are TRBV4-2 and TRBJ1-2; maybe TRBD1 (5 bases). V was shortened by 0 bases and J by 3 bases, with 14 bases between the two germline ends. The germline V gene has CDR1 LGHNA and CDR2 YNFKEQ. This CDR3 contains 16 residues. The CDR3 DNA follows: TGTGCCAGCAGCCAAGATCGGAACCGGGGGGACTATGGCTACACCTTC. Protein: CASSQDRNRGDYGYTF.

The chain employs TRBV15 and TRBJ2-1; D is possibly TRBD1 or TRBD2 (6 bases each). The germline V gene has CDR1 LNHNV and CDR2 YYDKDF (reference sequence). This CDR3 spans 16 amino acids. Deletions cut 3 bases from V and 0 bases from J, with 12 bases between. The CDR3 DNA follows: TGTGCCACCAGCAGTATGTGGGGGGCCTCCTACAATGAGCAGTTCTTC. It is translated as CATSSMWGASYNEQFF.

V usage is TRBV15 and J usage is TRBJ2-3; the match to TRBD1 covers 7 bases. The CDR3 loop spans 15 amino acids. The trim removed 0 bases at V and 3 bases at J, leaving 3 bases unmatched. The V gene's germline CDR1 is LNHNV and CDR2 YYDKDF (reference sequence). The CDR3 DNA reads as TGTGCCACCAGCAGAGACTCAGGGGGAACAGATACGCAGTATTTT. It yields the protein CATSRDSGGTDTQYF.

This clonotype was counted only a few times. The CDR3 spells CASSSPQGFYGYTF. The CDR3 nucleotides read TGTGCCAGCAGTTCGCCACAGGGGTTCTATGGCTACACCTTC. The gene calls are TRBV28 and TRBJ1-2; 7 nucleotides line up with TRBD1. Germline assignment: CDR1 MDHEN and CDR2 SYDVKM. The ends lost 4 bases at V and 4 bases at J; junction bases unmatched: 6. This CDR3 is 14 amino acids long.

DNA for the CDR3: TGTGCCAGCAGTTACAGACAACAGCAGTTCTTC. Amino acids: CASSYRQQQFF. The gene calls are TRBV6-2 or TRBV6-3 and TRBJ2-1; D is unresolved. Trimming pared 2 bases from V and 11 bases from J, leaving 7 bases between. The CDR3 is 11 amino acids. CDR1 MNHEY and CDR2 SVGEGT come from the germline V gene.

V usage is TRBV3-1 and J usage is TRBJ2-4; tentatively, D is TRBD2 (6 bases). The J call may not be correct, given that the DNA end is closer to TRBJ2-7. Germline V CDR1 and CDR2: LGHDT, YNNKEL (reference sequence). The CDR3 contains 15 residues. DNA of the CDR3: TGTGCCAGCAGCCAAGGGCCGGGGGTGATCTACGAGCAGTACTTC. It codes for CASSQGPGVIYEQYF.

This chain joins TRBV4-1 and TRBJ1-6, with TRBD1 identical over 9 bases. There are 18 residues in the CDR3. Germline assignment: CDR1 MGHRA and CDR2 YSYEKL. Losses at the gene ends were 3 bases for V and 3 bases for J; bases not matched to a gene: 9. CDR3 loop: CASSHATGGQNYNSPLHF. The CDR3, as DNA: TGCGCCAGCAGCCATGCCACAGGGGGCCAAAACTATAATTCACCCCTCCACTTT.

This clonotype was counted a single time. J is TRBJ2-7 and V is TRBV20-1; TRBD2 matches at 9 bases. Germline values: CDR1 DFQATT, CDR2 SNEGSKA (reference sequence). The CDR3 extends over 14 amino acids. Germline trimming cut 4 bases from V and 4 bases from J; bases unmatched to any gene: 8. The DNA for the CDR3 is TGCAGTGCTAACCTAGCGGGGAGAATTTACGAGCAGTACTTC. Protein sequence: CSANLAGRIYEQYF.

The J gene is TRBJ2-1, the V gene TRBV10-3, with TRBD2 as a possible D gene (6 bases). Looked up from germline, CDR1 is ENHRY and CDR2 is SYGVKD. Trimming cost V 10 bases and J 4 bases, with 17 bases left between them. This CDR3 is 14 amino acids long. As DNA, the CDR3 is TGTGCCAGTAACGGCGGGGCAGGTTACAATGAGCAGTTCTTC. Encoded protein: CASNGGAGYNEQFF.

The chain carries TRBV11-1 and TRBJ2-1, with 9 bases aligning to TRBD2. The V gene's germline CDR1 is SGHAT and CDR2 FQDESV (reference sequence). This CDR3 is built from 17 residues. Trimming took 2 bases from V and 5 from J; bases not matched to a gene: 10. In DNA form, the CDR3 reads TGTGCCAGCAGCTTAAGGCTAGGCGGGGGGGCGGACAATGAGCAGTTCTTC. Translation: CASSLRLGGGADNEQFF.

The CDR3 sequence: CASSLRGPTISTDTQYF. The CDR3 coding sequence is TGTGCCAGCAGTTTGCGGGGACCAACCATAAGCACAGATACGCAGTATTTT. The rearrangement joins TRBV6-2 or TRBV6-3 to TRBJ2-3; weak D call: TRBD2 (6 bases). The CDR3 is made up of 17 amino acids. Trimming stripped 4 bases from V and 0 bases from J, with 17 bases between. In germline, CDR1 is MNHEY, CDR2 SVGEGT.

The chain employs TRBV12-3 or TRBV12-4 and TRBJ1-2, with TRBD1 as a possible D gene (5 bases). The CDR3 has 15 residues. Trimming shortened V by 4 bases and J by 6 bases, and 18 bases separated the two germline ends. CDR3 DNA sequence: TGTGCCAGCAGTTCACGGCAGGGTTTAACCCATGGCTACACCTTC. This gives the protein CASSSRQGLTHGYTF.

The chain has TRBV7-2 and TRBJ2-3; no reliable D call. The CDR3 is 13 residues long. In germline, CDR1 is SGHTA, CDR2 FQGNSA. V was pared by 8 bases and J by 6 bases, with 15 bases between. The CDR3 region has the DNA TGTGCCAGCTGCGTGCTTGTCTCCGATACGCAGTATTTT. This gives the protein CASCVLVSDTQYF. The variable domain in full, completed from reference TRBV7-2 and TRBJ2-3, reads GAGVSQSPSNKVTEKGKDVELRCDPISGHTALYWYRQSLGQGLEFLIYFQGNSAPDKSGLPSDRFSAERTGGSVSTLTIQRTQQEDSAVYLCASCVLVSDTQYFGPGTRLTVL.

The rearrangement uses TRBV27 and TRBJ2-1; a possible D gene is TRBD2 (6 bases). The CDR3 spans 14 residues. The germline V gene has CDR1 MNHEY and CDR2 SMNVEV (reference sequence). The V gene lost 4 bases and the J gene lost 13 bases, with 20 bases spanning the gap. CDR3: CASSSPGLWETQFF. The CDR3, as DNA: TGTGCCAGCAGTTCACCGGGACTCTGGGAGACCCAGTTCTTC.

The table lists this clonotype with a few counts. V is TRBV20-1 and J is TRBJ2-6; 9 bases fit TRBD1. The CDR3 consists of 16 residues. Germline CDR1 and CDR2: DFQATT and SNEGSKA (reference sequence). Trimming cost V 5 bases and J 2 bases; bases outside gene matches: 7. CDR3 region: CSASTGGSAGANVLTF. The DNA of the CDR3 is TGCAGTGCTTCGACAGGGGGGTCGGCTGGGGCCAACGTCCTGACTTTC.